This T cell receptor beta chain stems from a study of CD8 T cells in Susac syndrome. Study information: Eight or nine of the sequenced Susac syndrome patients were in remission, and about 6 had active disease.

Study results and caveats: The peak of CD8+ clonal expansion in Susac was seen in TEMRA cells and active patients.

Reverse transcription used about 0.45 to 1 ug RNA and random hexamers. The TCR beta CDR3 was amplified by immunoSEQ multiplex PCR across 54 Vbeta, 13 Jbeta. TCRdb ran MiXCR on the immunoSEQ multiplex PCR reads and lists one entry per CDR3 protein. The sample contains around 100,000 distinct CDR3 sequences, 95% of which appear only once. This CDR3 contains 16 residues. V was shortened by 2 bases and J by 0 bases, with 11 bases between the two germline ends. Germline values: CDR1 SGHRS, CDR2 YFSETQ. This clonotype was recorded only once. As yet, its antigen is unknown. Material for sequencing was CD8+ T cells from PBMCs. The sequence was collected from a human donor with Susac syndrome. The chain has TRBV5-1 and TRBJ2-2, with a weak D call TRBD1 (6 bases). The CDR3 sequence is CASSFLTGPNTGELFF. CDR3 coding DNA: TGCGCCAGCAGCTTTTTGACAGGCCCGAACACCGGGGAGCTGTTTTTT.